A single sample gave rise to the 25 T cell receptor beta chains below, sequenced in a study of metastatic and nonmetastatic thyroid tumors. With MiXCR, TCRdb reprocessed the PCR reads. The sample contains some 17,000 clones, approximately 35% of which appear only once. Thyroid surgery had not been preceded by any treatment in any patient. Source material: tumor tissue. Receptors were obtained from a female donor with papillary thyroid cancer or a benign thyroid nodule (not recorded which). Some clones in this sample may be carry-over from other donors' samples.

The V call is TRBV13, the J call TRBJ2-7; 7 nucleotides align to TRBD2. The germline V gene has CDR1 PRHDT and CDR2 FYEKMQ (reference sequence). With V trimmed by 8 bases and J by 4 bases, 11 bases remained unmatched. CDR3 length equals 14 residues. The CDR3 DNA is TGTGCCAGCCACTCTTACCGGGAGGCGTACGAGCAGTACTTC. Its translation: CASHSYREAYEQYF.

This clone was picked up many times. This chain links TRBV7-8 with TRBJ2-2; TRBD2 might be the D (6 bases). Germline lookup yields CDR1 SGHVS and CDR2 FQNEAQ. V lost 1 base, J lost 0 bases, and 15 bases lay in between. This CDR3 spans 18 amino acids. The chain's CDR3 is CASSLVGLDFANTGELFF. The CDR3 bases are TGTGCCAGCAGCTTAGTGGGACTTGACTTCGCGAACACCGGGGAGCTGTTTTTT.

The V call is TRBV12-3 or TRBV12-4, the J call TRBJ2-7; D remains ambiguous. This CDR3 contains 15 residues. V lost 5 bases and J 1 base, leaving 15 bases between the germline ends. CDR3 DNA: TGTGCCAGCAGTCCCCGTGCTATCGGATCCTACGAGCAGTACTTC. Translating gives CASSPRAIGSYEQYF.

This clone was counted at least ten times. This sequence joins TRBV4-2 and TRBJ1-1; D is possibly TRBD1 (6 bases). The CDR3 covers 15 residues. V was clipped by 0 bases and J by 11 bases, with 19 bases between them. Per the germline V gene, CDR1 is LGHNA and CDR2 is YNFKEQ. CDR3 region: CASSQEGGADRGAFF. CDR3 nucleotides: TGTGCCAGCAGCCAAGAGGGGGGGGCGGACAGAGGGGCTTTCTTT.

In its sample, this clone was seen many times. The chain employs TRBV5-4 and TRBJ2-3; D is ambiguous. This CDR3 is built from 14 residues. V was trimmed by 4 bases and J by 5 bases, leaving 14 bases between them. Per the germline V gene, CDR1 is SGHNT and CDR2 is YYREEE (reference sequence). CDR3 residues: CASSLPPRGDTQYF. The CDR3 coding sequence is TGTGCCAGCAGCCTCCCCCCCAGAGGAGATACGCAGTATTTT.

In DNA, the CDR3 is TGTGCCAGCAGCTTGGACCAGGGGGAAGAGACCCAGTACTTC. It is translated as CASSLDQGEETQYF. The rearrangement uses TRBV5-6 and TRBJ2-5, with 7 nucleotides matching TRBD1. Trimming removed 0 bases from V and 3 bases from J; junction bases left unmatched: 2. The CDR3 sequence is 14 residues long. Germline loops: CDR1 SGHDT, CDR2 YYEEEE.

This sequence joins TRBV7-2 and TRBJ2-7, with D possibly matching TRBD1 (6 bases). Per the germline V gene, CDR1 is SGHTA and CDR2 is FQGNSA. Trimming removed 2 bases at V and 4 bases at J, with 12 bases between. The CDR3 runs to 14 residues. CDR3 sequence reads: CASSLNRVTYEQYF. The CDR3 DNA reads TGTGCCAGCAGCTTAAACAGGGTCACGTACGAGCAGTACTTC.

This chain links TRBV2 with TRBJ2-1, with TRBD2 identical over 8 bases. The CDR3 contains 14 residues. Looked up from germline, CDR1 is SNHLY and CDR2 is FYNNEI. Unmatched junction bases numbered 5, after V lost 2 bases and J lost 8 bases. In DNA form, the CDR3 reads TGTGCCAGCAGTGAATCAGGACTAGCCTATGAGCAGTTCTTC. Translating it yields CASSESGLAYEQFF.

This clone came up a few times. The chain is built from TRBV6-1 and TRBJ2-6; D call uncertain. This CDR3 spans 17 amino acids. Trimming took 7 bases from V and 4 from J, leaving 20 bases between them. Germline assignment: CDR1 MNHNS and CDR2 SASEGT. CDR3 sequence: CASTRGRSSPGANVLTF. The DNA for the CDR3 is TGTGCCAGCACCCGAGGACGGTCGTCGCCCGGGGCCAACGTCCTGACTTTC.

This clone has just a few counts. V and J are TRBV6-5 and TRBJ2-1; 8 bases are a match to TRBD2. V was clipped by 0 bases and J by 6 bases; unmatched bases: 1. CDR3 size: 14 residues. Per germline, CDR1 MNHEY and CDR2 SVGAGI. Here the CDR3 DNA reads TGTGCCAGCAGTTACTCCCTAGCGGGCAATGAGCAGTTCTTC. This sequence encodes CASSYSLAGNEQFF.

The CDR3 spells CASSTGRYGSNQPQHF. The DNA for the CDR3 is TGTGCCAGTAGTACAGGGAGGTATGGGAGCAATCAGCCCCAGCATTTT. The rearrangement joins TRBV19 to TRBJ1-5; D is possibly TRBD1 (5 bases). Trimming took off 4 bases at V and 1 base at J, with 14 bases between the two ends. Germline lookup yields CDR1 LNHDA and CDR2 SQIVND (reference sequence). The CDR3 loop spans 16 amino acids. The entire variable domain, with the rest obtained from reference TRBV19 and TRBJ1-5, is as follows: DGGITQSPKYLFRKEGQNVTLSCEQNLNHDAMYWYRQDPGQGLRLIYYSQIVNDFQKGDIAEGYSVSREKKESFPLTVTSAQKNPTAFYLCASSTGRYGSNQPQHFGDGTRLSIL.

In this sample, this clone turned up a few times. At one of its ends the junction is not consistent with the germline gene, which may arise from a read error. The rearrangement joins TRBV19 to TRBJ1-2, with 8 bases matching TRBD1. This CDR3 is built from 14 residues. CDR1 is LNHDA, CDR2 SQIVND, per germline (reference sequence). The CDR3 DNA sequence: TGTGCCAGTAAGGAGACAGGGGCCGACTATGTCTACACCTTC. Its translation: CASKETGADYVYTF.

This chain connects TRBV12-3 or TRBV12-4 to TRBJ1-2; maybe TRBD1 (5 bases). The CDR3 consists of 13 residues. The V gene lost 5 bases and the J gene lost 4 bases, with 11 bases spanning the gap. CDR3 nucleotide sequence: TGTGCCAGCAGTACCTCAGGGACCTATGGCTACACCTTC. Its translation: CASSTSGTYGYTF.

This clone was seen a handful of times. The rearrangement joins TRBV28 to TRBJ1-2; D gene uncertain. Germline V gene sequence: CDR1 MDHEN, CDR2 SYDVKM. V lost 5 bases and J 2 bases, leaving 9 bases between the germline ends. The CDR3 is made up of 13 amino acids. CDR3 in amino acids: CASSITFNYGYTF. For the CDR3, the DNA is TGTGCCAGCAGTATCACTTTCAACTATGGCTACACCTTC.

The J gene is TRBJ2-1, the V gene TRBV6-4; 11 positions match TRBD2. Germline V gene sequence: CDR1 MRHNA, CDR2 SNTAGT. After removal of 0 bases from V and 6 bases from J, the junction contained 1 base not matched to a gene. This CDR3 has 15 amino acids. As DNA, the CDR3 is TGTGCCAGCAGTGACTCTAGCGGGGGGGCCAATGAGCAGTTCTTC. Translation gives CASSDSSGGANEQFF.

This clone is labeled as medium-sized. The chain employs TRBV20-1 and TRBJ2-2; D remains ambiguous. This CDR3 has 13 residues. Trimming took 3 bases from V and 2 from J, leaving 7 bases between them. Germline loops: CDR1 DFQATT, CDR2 SNEGSKA (reference sequence). CDR3 coding DNA: TGCAGTGCTAGGGAATTCAACACCGGGGAGCTGTTTTTT. It is translated as CSAREFNTGELFF.

This clone was observed a few times. This chain joins TRBV18 and TRBJ2-7; D remains ambiguous. V lost 4 bases to trimming and J lost 5 bases, with 15 bases between them. This CDR3 spans 14 amino acids. In germline, CDR1 is KGHSH, CDR2 LQKENI. In DNA, the CDR3 is TGTGCCAGCTCACTTTGGACCGGAGAGAACGAGCAGTACTTC. It codes for CASSLWTGENEQYF.

The rearrangement joins TRBV28 to TRBJ2-7; D call uncertain. Trimming shortened V by 2 bases and J by 1 base, and 12 bases separated the two germline ends. Germline V gene lookup returns CDR1 MDHEN and CDR2 SYDVKM. CDR3 length: 15 amino acids. The CDR3 DNA reads as TGTGCCAGCAGTTTAGTGGGGAAGACATCCTACGAGCAGTACTTC. It yields the protein CASSLVGKTSYEQYF.

This clone is deemed medium-sized. This chain links TRBV20-1 with TRBJ1-4, with D possibly being TRBD1 (5 bases). V was clipped by 0 bases and J by 4 bases, with 12 bases between them. This CDR3 spans 15 amino acids. Germline V gives CDR1 DFQATT, CDR2 SNEGSKA (reference sequence). The CDR3 loop reads CSARDGQGLNEKLFF. The CDR3 DNA reads as TGCAGTGCTAGAGATGGCCAGGGACTTAATGAAAAACTGTTTTTT.

This chain links TRBV6-1 with TRBJ1-4; D gene ambiguous. The germline gives CDR1 MNHNS, CDR2 SASEGT. The CDR3 loop spans 15 amino acids. With 3 bases removed from V and 7 bases from J, the gap between germline ends came to 15 bases. CDR3 loop: CASSEGLLPGEKLFF. The CDR3 region has the DNA TGTGCCAGCAGTGAGGGTCTGTTGCCCGGTGAAAAACTGTTTTTT.

This clone came up a few times. The rearrangement uses TRBV12-3 or TRBV12-4 and TRBJ2-7, with 7 positions matching TRBD2. V shed 6 bases, J shed 4 bases, and the junction held 9 bases outside the gene matches. CDR3 length: 14 residues. CDR3 sequence reads: CASRPGGSKYEQYF. The CDR3, as DNA: TGTGCCAGCAGGCCCGGCGGGAGTAAATACGAGCAGTACTTC.

This rearrangement joins TRBV25-1 to TRBJ2-2; D unresolved. In germline, CDR1 is MGHDK, CDR2 SYGVNS. The ends were cut back, 10 bases at V and 3 bases at J, with 0 bases in the middle. The CDR3 extends over 9 amino acids. CDR3 amino acids: CANTGELFF. In DNA, the CDR3 is TGTGCCAACACCGGGGAGCTGTTTTTT.

By share of the sample, this clone is medium-sized. This chain uses TRBV30 with TRBJ1-2; 8 positions match TRBD1. The CDR3 has 14 residues. V lost 5 bases, J lost 0 bases, and 5 bases stayed unmatched. Germline V lookup: CDR1 GTSNPN, CDR2 SVGIG (reference sequence). The CDR3 DNA reads as TGTGCCTGGGGACAGGGTGAAGCTAACTATGGCTACACCTTC. As protein: CAWGQGEANYGYTF.

The rearrangement links TRBV5-6 to TRBJ1-2; 7 bases agree with TRBD1. Per germline, CDR1 SGHDT and CDR2 YYEEEE. The CDR3 is 14 amino acids. The J segment lost 4 bases and the V segment lost 0 bases, leaving 3 bases of the junction unmatched. Written as DNA, the CDR3 is TGTGCCAGCAGCTTGGTCCAGGGGGGCTATGGCTACACCTTC. This sequence encodes CASSLVQGGYGYTF.

V usage is TRBV11-3 and J usage is TRBJ2-5; D possibly corresponds to TRBD2 (6 bases). The J call is doubtful: the DNA matches TRBJ2-7 better. CDR3 length: 13 amino acids. Germline CDR1 is SGHNT and CDR2 is YENEEA. The CDR3 nucleotides read TGTGCCAGCAGCATGGGGGGAACCTACGAGCAGTACTTC. Translation gives CASSMGGTYEQYF.